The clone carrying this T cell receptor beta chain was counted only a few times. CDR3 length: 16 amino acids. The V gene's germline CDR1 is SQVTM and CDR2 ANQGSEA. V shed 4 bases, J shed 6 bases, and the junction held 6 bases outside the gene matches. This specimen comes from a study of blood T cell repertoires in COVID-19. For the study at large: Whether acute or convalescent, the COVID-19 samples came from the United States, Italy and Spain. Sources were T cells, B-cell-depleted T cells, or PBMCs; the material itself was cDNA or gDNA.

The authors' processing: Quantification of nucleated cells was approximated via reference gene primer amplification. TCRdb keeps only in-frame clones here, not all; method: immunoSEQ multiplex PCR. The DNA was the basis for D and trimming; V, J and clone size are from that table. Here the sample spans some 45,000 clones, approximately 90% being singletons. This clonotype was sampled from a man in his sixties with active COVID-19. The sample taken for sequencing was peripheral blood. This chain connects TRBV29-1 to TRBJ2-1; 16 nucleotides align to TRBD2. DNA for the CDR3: TGCAGCGTTGGATTAGGGACTAGCGGGGGGGGCAATGAGCAGTTCTTC. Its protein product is CSVGLGTSGGGNEQFF.